This entry is about one T cell receptor beta chain. Its specificity is unknown. The data were obtained in a study of shared clonotypes between healthy human individuals. Study in general: There were three CD4 naive, three CD4 memory, two CD8 naive and one CD8 memory plates per donor.

Profiling relied on immunoSEQ multiplex PCR, and the TCRdb table lists in-frame clones only, not all of them. The repertoire holds about 2.3 million clones, with 90% to 95% as singletons. Germline lookup yields CDR1 KGHSH and CDR2 LQKENI. The CDR3 contains 17 residues. The trim removed 8 bases at V and 6 bases at J, leaving 17 bases unmatched. Findings and limits, study-wide: Generation probability values for non-shared clonotypes were lower than those for clonotypes shared by all four donors. Blood was the only sampled material, and tissue repertoires likely differ.

The TCR sequence derives from a man between 18 and 29 years old in good health. Some clones in this sample may be carry-over from other donors' samples. The rearrangement joins TRBV18 to TRBJ2-2; 8 nucleotides line up with TRBD2. Sequenced: naive CD4+ T cells from PBMCs. Subset noted: CD45RA+ positively selected. The DNA for the CDR3 is TGTGCCAGCCGCCCCCTCAAGCGGGAGTCAGTAGCCGGGGAGCTGTTTTTT. It encodes CASRPLKRESVAGELFF.